This TCR beta chain was documented in a study of blood T cells in healthy people across ages. Study-wide findings and caveats: Shifts in expanded clonotypes may have been confounded by donor CMV status, which was unknown. In long-lived donors, naive CD4+ cell counts and diversity exceeded those of aged donors.

The sample holds a few counts of this clonotype. What it binds is not known. V was clipped by 0 bases and J by 11 bases; unmatched bases: 16. The CDR3 consists of 18 residues. Germline CDR1 MGHRA, CDR2 YSYEKL. Primers used in a second PCR of roughly 6 to 12 cycles were a sample-barcoded 5' primer and a J-beta primer mix. The yield of each sample was at least 2.5 million CDR3-containing paired-end reads. MiXCR, applied by TCRdb to the 5' RACE reads, yields one record per CDR3 protein. The sample lists about 1.7 million distinct CDR3 sequences, 28% seen once, with 6.5% to 8.5% in the top ten. The clonotype comes from a woman aged 25 to 39 in good health. Sequencing input: blood. The gene calls are TRBV4-1 and TRBJ2-5; 12 bases align to TRBD2. CDR3 amino acids: CASSQEQRLAGDGGEQYF. The CDR3 DNA is TGCGCCAGCAGCCAAGAGCAGAGACTAGCGGGGGATGGGGGTGAGCAGTACTTC.